The sequence of this T cell receptor (beta chain) was determined in a study of cytomegalovirus exposure and HLA in healthy donors. The PCR was carried out with 60 Vbeta primers and 13 Jbeta primers. This table comes from immunoSEQ multiplex PCR, and its TCRdb copy is limited to in-frame clones, with some not included. The sample includes about 130,000 clones, about 82% of them seen just once. This CDR3 contains 14 residues. Germline loops: CDR1 MNHEY, CDR2 SMNVEV (reference sequence). Deletions cut 5 bases from V and 0 bases from J, with 10 bases between. The specimen sequenced was PBMCs. The gene calls are TRBV27 and TRBJ1-1, with D tentatively TRBD1 (6 bases). The source is a female donor in good health and CMV-seropositive. CDR3 nucleotide sequence: TGTGCCAGCAGTCCACAGGGACTGAACACTGAAGCTTTCTTT. This gives the protein CASSPQGLNTEAFF.